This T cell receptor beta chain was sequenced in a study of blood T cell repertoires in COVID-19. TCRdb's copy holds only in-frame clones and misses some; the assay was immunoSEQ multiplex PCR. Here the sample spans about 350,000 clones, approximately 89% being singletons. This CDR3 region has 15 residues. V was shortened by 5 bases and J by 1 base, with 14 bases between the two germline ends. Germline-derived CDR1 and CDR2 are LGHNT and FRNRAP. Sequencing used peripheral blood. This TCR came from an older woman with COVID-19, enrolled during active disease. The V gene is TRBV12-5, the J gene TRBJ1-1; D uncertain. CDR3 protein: CASGQVLTENTEAFF. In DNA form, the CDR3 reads TGTGCTAGTGGTCAGGTTTTAACAGAGAACACTGAAGCTTTCTTT.